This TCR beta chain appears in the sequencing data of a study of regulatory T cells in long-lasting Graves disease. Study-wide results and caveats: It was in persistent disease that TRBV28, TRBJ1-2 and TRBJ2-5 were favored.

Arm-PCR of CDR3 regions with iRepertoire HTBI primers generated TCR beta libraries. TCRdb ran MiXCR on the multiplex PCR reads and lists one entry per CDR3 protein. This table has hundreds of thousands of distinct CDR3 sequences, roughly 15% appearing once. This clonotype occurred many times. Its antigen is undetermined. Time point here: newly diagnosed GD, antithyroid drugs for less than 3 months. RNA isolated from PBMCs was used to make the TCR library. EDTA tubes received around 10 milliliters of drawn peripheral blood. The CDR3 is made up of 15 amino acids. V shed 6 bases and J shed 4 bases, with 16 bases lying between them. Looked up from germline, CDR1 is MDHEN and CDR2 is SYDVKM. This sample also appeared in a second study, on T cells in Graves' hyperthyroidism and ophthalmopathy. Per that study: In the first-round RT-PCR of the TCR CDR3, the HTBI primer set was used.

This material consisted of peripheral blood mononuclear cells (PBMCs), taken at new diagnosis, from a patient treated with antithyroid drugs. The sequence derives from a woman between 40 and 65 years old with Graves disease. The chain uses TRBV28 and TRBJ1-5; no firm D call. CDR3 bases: TGTGCCAGCAGCCGGCCGCGGGCTGGGAATCAGCCCCAGCATTTT. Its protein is CASSRPRAGNQPQHF.